Sequencing of this T cell receptor (beta chain) was carried out in a study of CD8+CD57+ T cells in acquired aplastic anemia. Study-level information: Average DNA yield from sorted CD4+ and CD8+ cells was about 3 ug. Study findings and constraints: In common between the patients and the controls were twenty-nine CD8+ CDR3 sequences.

Concerning this clonotype: Antigen: not known.

It was genomic DNA that served as the template for profiling TCR beta VDJ and CDR3. One entry per CDR3 protein, called by TCRdb with MiXCR from the reads. The sample gives hundreds of thousands of distinct CDR3 sequences, about 70% of which show up once; under 5% is in the top ten. CDR1 is DFQATT and CDR2 is SNEGSKA in the germline V gene (reference sequence). V shed 6 bases and J shed 6 bases, with 17 bases lying between them. The CDR3 has 13 amino acids. Material: sorted CD4+, CD8+, or CD8+CD57+ T cells (not recorded which) from PBMCs. V is TRBV20-1 and J is TRBJ1-2, with D possibly being TRBD1 (5 bases). This sequence originates from a human donor in good health, serving as a control. The CDR3 DNA is TGCAGTGCCATCACCACGGGGGTTGATGGCTACACCTTC. As protein: CSAITTGVDGYTF.